Shown below are 27 T cell receptor beta chains from a single sample sequenced in a study of blood T cell repertoires in COVID-19. Sequencing was performed with immunoSEQ multiplex PCR; in TCRdb, only in-frame clones are kept and a portion is missing. The sample yields around 50,000 clones, more than 80% seen once. The sequenced sample consisted of peripheral blood. Receptor source: a man aged 60 to 75 with acute or convalescent COVID-19.

The genes are TRBV5-1 and TRBJ2-7; D possibly corresponds to TRBD1 (6 bases). CDR3 length: 13 amino acids. Trimming removed 2 bases at V and 9 bases at J, with 15 bases between. CDR1 and CDR2 (germline): SGHRS, YFSETQ. CDR3 sequence (DNA): TGCGCCAGCAGCTTCAACTCAGGGGCGGGGCAGTACTTC. Its protein is CASSFNSGAGQYF.

This chain links TRBV28 with TRBJ1-4; TRBD1 is a possible D gene (5 bases). The V and J ends lost 1 base and 5 bases respectively, with 11 bases between them. Germline CDR1 reads MDHEN; CDR2 reads SYDVKM. The CDR3 runs 15 residues. The CDR3 region has the DNA TGTGCCAGCAGTTTATCACCTACAGGAAATGAAAAACTGTTTTTT. Its protein is CASSLSPTGNEKLFF.

The sample holds a few counts of this clone. V gene TRBV6-5 combines with J gene TRBJ2-7; TRBD1 might be the D (7 bases). The V end was cut by 5 bases, the J end by 3 bases, with 14 bases between. The CDR3 runs to 14 residues. Germline assignment: CDR1 MNHEY and CDR2 SVGAGI. CDR3 bases: TGTGCCAGCAGTACGGGAGACAGGGTCTACGAGCAGTACTTC. Translation: CASSTGDRVYEQYF.

V and J are TRBV10-3 and TRBJ2-5; 11 bases line up with TRBD2. The germline gives CDR1 ENHRY, CDR2 SYGVKD. The CDR3 contains 13 residues. V trimming: 9 bases; J trimming: 5 bases; junction bases outside the gene matches: 5. The CDR3 nucleotides read TGTGCCATTCAATTAGCGGGAGGGGAGACCCAGTACTTC. It codes for CAIQLAGGETQYF.

This chain joins TRBV11-3 and TRBJ2-1; D ambiguous. This CDR3 is built from 15 residues. Germline V gene data show CDR1 as SGHNT and CDR2 as YENEEA. V was pared by 2 bases and J by 5 bases, with 13 bases between. CDR3 amino acids: CASSLSGLMNNEQFF. The CDR3 DNA is TGTGCCAGCAGCTTAAGTGGCCTTATGAACAATGAGCAGTTCTTC.

This sequence joins TRBV7-3 and TRBJ2-3; possibly TRBD1 for D (6 bases). CDR1 is SGHTA and CDR2 is FQGTGA in the germline V gene. The germline V and J ends were trimmed by 3 bases and 2 bases, with 9 bases remaining between them. CDR3 length: 14 amino acids. The DNA for the CDR3 is TGTGCCAGCAGCTTTGGACAGTACACAGATACGCAGTATTTT. Its translation is CASSFGQYTDTQYF.

J is TRBJ2-7 and V is TRBV29-1, with 7 positions matching TRBD1. Germline V lookup: CDR1 SQVTM, CDR2 ANQGSEA. The J segment lost 0 bases and the V segment lost 7 bases, leaving 12 bases of the junction unmatched. The CDR3 is made up of 15 amino acids. The CDR3 DNA reads TGCAGCGCTTTGAATCCGGGACAGAGCTCCTACGAGCAGTACTTC. It specifies CSALNPGQSSYEQYF.

The chain joins TRBV24-1 to TRBJ2-2; 8 nucleotides agree with TRBD2. Germline values: CDR1 KGHDR, CDR2 SFDVKD. This CDR3 region has 17 residues. Trimming at V came to 3 bases and at J to 3 bases, leaving 8 bases not matched to a gene. The CDR3 reads CATSDPSSGLYTGELFF. The CDR3 DNA follows: TGTGCCACCAGTGATCCTTCTAGCGGGCTATACACCGGGGAGCTGTTTTTT.

As DNA, the CDR3 is TGTGCCAGCAGCCCCTCGGGCGCGGAGGCCTACAATGAGCAGTTCTTC. It yields the protein CASSPSGAEAYNEQFF. The chain combines TRBV5-4 with TRBJ2-1; D may be TRBD2 (5 bases). CDR3 size: 16 residues. Germline lookup yields CDR1 SGHNT and CDR2 YYREEE (reference sequence). The ends were cut back, 4 bases at V and 2 bases at J, with 16 bases in the middle. Full variable domain (rest looked up from reference TRBV5-4 and TRBJ2-1): ETGVTQSPTHLIKTRGQQVTLRCSSQSGHNTVSWYQQALGQGPQFIFQYYREEENGRGNFPPRFSGLQFPNYSSELNVNALELDDSALYLCASSPSGAEAYNEQFFGPGTRLTVL.

This sequence joins TRBV27 and TRBJ2-7, with 10 bases identical to TRBD1. The trim removed 5 bases at V and 6 bases at J, leaving 7 bases unmatched. This CDR3 is built from 14 residues. Germline CDR1 reads MNHEY; CDR2 reads SMNVEV (reference sequence). The CDR3 is CASSISGTGVEQYF. The CDR3 DNA sequence: TGTGCCAGCAGTATCTCCGGGACAGGGGTCGAGCAGTACTTC.

The rearrangement links TRBV6-5 to TRBJ1-5, with D possibly matching TRBD1 (5 bases). CDR1 and CDR2 from the germline V gene are MNHEY and SVGAGI. There are 14 residues in the CDR3. Trimming removed 5 bases from V and 4 bases from J, with 12 bases in between. CDR3 DNA: TGTGCCAGCAGTCGAACTTCAGGGAATCAGCCCCAGCATTTT. Its protein is CASSRTSGNQPQHF.

This clone showed up just a few times. V and J are TRBV28 and TRBJ1-2, with D possibly TRBD1 on 6 matching bases. The CDR3 runs 14 residues. V dropped 2 bases and J dropped 0 bases, with 7 bases sitting between them. CDR1 MDHEN and CDR2 SYDVKM come from the germline V gene. The CDR3 reads CASSLQGSNYGYTF. Written as DNA, the CDR3 is TGTGCCAGCAGTTTACAGGGGTCTAACTATGGCTACACCTTC.

This clone was counted only a few times. The genes are TRBV5-6 and TRBJ2-1; possibly TRBD2 for D (6 bases). The CDR3 is made up of 14 amino acids. Germline V CDR1 and CDR2: SGHDT, YYEEEE. V lost 3 bases and J lost 6, with 13 bases in between. CDR3 DNA sequence: TGTGCCAGCAGCTCCCGGGTAGCGGCCAATGAGCAGTTCTTC. This sequence encodes CASSSRVAANEQFF.

This chain joins TRBV2 and TRBJ2-1, with D tentatively TRBD1 (5 bases). The germline V gene encodes CDR1 SNHLY and CDR2 FYNNEI. The CDR3 sequence is 11 residues long. The germline V and J ends were trimmed by 6 bases and 10 bases, with 10 bases remaining between them. The CDR3 DNA follows: TGTGCCAGCAGCCGGGCAGGGGAGCAGTTCTTC. This codes for CASSRAGEQFF.

This clone was observed a single time. V usage is TRBV11-2 and J usage is TRBJ2-2; TRBD1 matches 9 bases. V lost 11 bases, J lost 6 bases, and 10 bases stayed unmatched. This CDR3 has 14 residues. Germline CDR1 and CDR2: SGHAT and FQNNGV. DNA for the CDR3: TGTGCCTCCTGGAGGGACAGGGTTCCCGGGGAGCTGTTTTTT. This sequence encodes CASWRDRVPGELFF.

The chain employs TRBV11-3 and TRBJ2-1; no firm D call. Per the germline V gene, CDR1 is SGHNT and CDR2 is YENEEA. This CDR3 is built from 15 residues. Trimming pared 0 bases from V and 2 bases from J, leaving 8 bases between. The CDR3, as DNA: TGTGCCAGCAGCTTAGACCCAGGTCCCTACAATGAGCAGTTCTTC. It yields the protein CASSLDPGPYNEQFF.

This clone has a single count. This chain uses TRBV4-3 with TRBJ2-5; D may be TRBD1 (5 bases). Per germline, CDR1 LGHNA and CDR2 YSLEER. The CDR3 totals 15 residues. V dropped 1 base and J dropped 7 bases, with 16 bases sitting between them. The CDR3, as DNA: TGCGCCAGCAGCCAAGTGGTAGGACAAGGGTCGACCCAGTACTTC. Translated, it gives CASSQVVGQGSTQYF.

This clone came up a few times. This chain uses TRBV6-5 with TRBJ2-7; D may be TRBD2 (5 bases). V shed 2 bases and J shed 7 bases, with 15 bases lying between them. Germline V lookup: CDR1 MNHEY, CDR2 SVGAGI. This CDR3 comprises 14 residues. DNA for the CDR3: TGTGCCAGCAGTTACCGACGGGGTCCGCGGGAGCAGTACTTC. Translated, it gives CASSYRRGPREQYF.

The J gene is TRBJ1-4, the V gene TRBV5-6; D remains unclear. This CDR3 region has 12 residues. Germline assignment: CDR1 SGHDT and CDR2 YYEEEE. V gave up 6 bases and J gave up 7 bases, with 10 bases separating them. The CDR3 loop reads CASTQRGEKLFF. The CDR3 nucleotides read TGTGCCAGCACCCAACGGGGTGAAAAACTGTTTTTT. Based on the CDR3 plus reference TRBV5-6 and TRBJ1-4, the full variable domain is DAGVTQSPTHLIKTRGQQVTLRCSPKSGHDTVSWYQQALGQGPQFIFQYYEEEERQRGNFPDRFSGHQFPNYSSELNVNALLLGDSALYLCASTQRGEKLFFGSGTQLSVL.

Only a few counts were recorded for this clone. The chain joins TRBV18 to TRBJ2-5; 7 bases match TRBD2. V was clipped by 1 base and J by 1 base; unmatched bases: 6. Looked up from germline, CDR1 is KGHSH and CDR2 is LQKENI. The CDR3 length is 16 residues. DNA for the CDR3: TGTGCCAGCTCACCACGCTCAGCGGGACCCCAAGAGACCCAGTACTTC. Translated: CASSPRSAGPQETQYF.

The chain links TRBV30 to TRBJ1-5; D gene unclear. This CDR3 contains 13 residues. The V gene's germline CDR1 is GTSNPN and CDR2 SVGIG (reference sequence). V lost 4 bases and J 3 bases, leaving 10 bases between the germline ends. The CDR3 is CAWTPGPNQPQHF. The CDR3 bases are TGTGCCTGGACCCCTGGGCCCAATCAGCCCCAGCATTTT.

This chain joins TRBV20-1 and TRBJ2-5; D is unclear. Germline-derived CDR1 and CDR2 are DFQATT and SNEGSKA (reference sequence). V dropped 6 bases and J dropped 8 bases, with 13 bases sitting between them. The CDR3 extends over 11 amino acids. As DNA, the CDR3 is TGCAGTGCCCCACGTCAGGATACCCAGTACTTC. As protein: CSAPRQDTQYF.

The CDR3 coding sequence is TGTGCCAGCAGTTACTCGCTTTCAGGGGGCTGGGGCTACGAGCAGTACTTC. Its translation is CASSYSLSGGWGYEQYF. The chain is built from TRBV6-2 or TRBV6-3 and TRBJ2-7, with 8 bases fitting TRBD1. V trimming: 0 bases; J trimming: 3 bases; junction bases outside the gene matches: 10. CDR1 MNHEY and CDR2 SVGEGT come from the germline V gene. CDR3 length: 17 residues.

The V gene is TRBV15, the J gene TRBJ2-2; 9 bases fit TRBD2. The CDR3 extends over 17 amino acids. V shed 1 base and J 8 bases; nucleotides not matched to a gene: 11. CDR1 and CDR2 (germline): LNHNV, YYDKDF (reference sequence). For the CDR3, the DNA is TGTGCCACCAGCAGAGGCAATATAGCGGGAGTGGTTGGGGAGCTGTTTTTT. This encodes CATSRGNIAGVVGELFF.

The J gene is TRBJ2-1, the V gene TRBV7-6; D remains unclear. The germline gives CDR1 SGHVS, CDR2 FNYEAQ. The CDR3 consists of 12 residues. Trimming left V 2 bases short and J 6 bases short, with 5 bases between. The CDR3 bases are TGTGCCAGCAGCTTATCGGGCAATGAGCAGTTCTTC. Its protein is CASSLSGNEQFF.

The gene calls are TRBV5-6 and TRBJ1-4; TRBD1 might be the D (6 bases). The CDR3 length is 15 residues. Per germline, CDR1 SGHDT and CDR2 YYEEEE. V gave up 0 bases and J gave up 7 bases, with 13 bases separating them. The CDR3 is CASSLGQGSFEKLFF. The CDR3, as DNA: TGTGCCAGCAGCTTGGGGCAGGGGTCGTTTGAAAAACTGTTTTTT.

The chain combines TRBV5-1 with TRBJ1-6; the D is unclear. The CDR3 sequence is 15 residues long. V lost 0 bases, J lost 9 bases, and 13 bases lay in between. Germline CDR1 is SGHRS and CDR2 is YFSETQ. In DNA form, the CDR3 reads TGCGCCAGCAGCTTGGGAACCGGAGTCTCTTCACCCCTCCACTTT. Protein sequence: CASSLGTGVSSPLHF.